What follows are 5 T cell receptor beta chains derived from one specimen sequenced in a study of read filtering for tumor transcriptome and immune sequencing. This library used about 360 ng RNA and molecular barcoded adaptors spanning alpha/delta and beta/gamma chains. MiXCR, run by TCRdb on the reads, gives a single entry per CDR3 protein. This sample has some 24,000 distinct CDR3 sequences, with 20% to 25% found just once. Sequencing was performed on a population of CD138-negative cells sorted from bone marrow. The source of these receptors is a donor aged 40 or over with multiple myeloma.

This chain uses TRBV10-3 with TRBJ1-1; D call uncertain. This CDR3 has 13 amino acids. V dropped 10 bases and J dropped 0 bases, with 12 bases sitting between them. CDR1 is ENHRY and CDR2 is SYGVKD in the germline V gene. The CDR3 DNA sequence: TGTGCCACCCGCCGTGAATTGAACACTGAAGCTTTCTTT. This translates into CATRRELNTEAFF.

There are a few counts of this clonotype. One junction end disagrees with the germline gene, perhaps due to a read error. This sequence joins TRBV19 and TRBJ2-1; D gene uncertain. There are 13 residues in the CDR3. CDR1 LNHDA and CDR2 SQIVND come from the germline V gene (reference sequence). The CDR3 is CASSIGRIDEQFF. In DNA, the CDR3 is TGTGCCAGTAGTATAGGCCGTATAGATGAGCAATTCTTC.

About this clonotype itself: This sequence may be a read error, since a much larger clone differs from it by one base. Without the conserved terminal phenylalanine or tryptophan, this CDR3 likely stems from a read error. The chain has TRBV12-3 or TRBV12-4 and TRBJ2-2; D might be TRBD1 (6 bases). The V end was cut by 8 bases, the J end by 6 bases, with 19 bases between. The CDR3 extends over 15 amino acids. The CDR3 sequence is CASSPSGGDAGELFL. CDR3 DNA: TGTGCCAGCTCCCCCTCTGGGGGCGACGCCGGGGAGCTGTTTCTT.

This clonotype was observed many times. The chain has TRBV20-1 and TRBJ2-7; 8 positions match TRBD1. The CDR3 is 15 residues long. In germline, CDR1 is DFQATT, CDR2 SNEGSKA (reference sequence). J was trimmed by 4 bases and V by 5 bases; bases with no gene match: 13. The chain's CDR3 is CSAPRMQGAGYEQYF. The DNA of the CDR3 is TGCAGTGCTCCACGCATGCAGGGGGCTGGGTACGAGCAGTACTTC.

In this sample, this clonotype turned up many times. This chain connects TRBV5-1 to TRBJ2-7, with D uncertain. In germline, CDR1 is SGHRS, CDR2 YFSETQ. Trimming took off 0 bases at V and 4 bases at J, with 5 bases between the two ends. The CDR3 totals 12 residues. The CDR3 region has the DNA TGCGCCAGCAGCTTGGTGGGTTACGAGCAGTACTTC. This encodes CASSLVGYEQYF.